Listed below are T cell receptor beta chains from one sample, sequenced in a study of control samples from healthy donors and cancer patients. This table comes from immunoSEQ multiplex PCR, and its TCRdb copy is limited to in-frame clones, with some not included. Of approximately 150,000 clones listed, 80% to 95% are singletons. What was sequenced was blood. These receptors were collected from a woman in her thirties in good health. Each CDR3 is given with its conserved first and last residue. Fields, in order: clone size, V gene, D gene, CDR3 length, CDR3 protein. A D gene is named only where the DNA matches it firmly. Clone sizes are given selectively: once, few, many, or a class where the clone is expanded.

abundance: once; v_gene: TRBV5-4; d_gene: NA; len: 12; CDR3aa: CASSLYGYEQYF
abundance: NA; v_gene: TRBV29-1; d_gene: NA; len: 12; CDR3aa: CSGGTYDETQYF
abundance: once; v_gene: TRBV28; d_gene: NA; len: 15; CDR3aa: CASSETGFGANVLTF
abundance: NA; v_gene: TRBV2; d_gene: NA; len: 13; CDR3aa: CASSGTTNYGYTF
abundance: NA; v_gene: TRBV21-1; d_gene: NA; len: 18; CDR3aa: CASSTEFLRDRDSTEAFF
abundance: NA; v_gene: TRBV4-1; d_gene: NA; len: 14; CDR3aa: CASSHLRPDTEAFF
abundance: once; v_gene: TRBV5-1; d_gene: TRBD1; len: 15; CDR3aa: CASSLVRRGPGEAFF
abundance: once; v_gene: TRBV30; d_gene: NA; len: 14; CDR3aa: CAWAETDSNQPQHF
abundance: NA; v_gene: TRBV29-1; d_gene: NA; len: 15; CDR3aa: CSVANRSANTGELFF
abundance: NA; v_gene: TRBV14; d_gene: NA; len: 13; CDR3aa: CASSQGRTTQAFF
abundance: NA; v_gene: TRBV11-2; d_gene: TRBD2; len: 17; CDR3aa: CASSYPGLAAGSYEQYF
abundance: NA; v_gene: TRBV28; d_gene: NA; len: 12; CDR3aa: CASSSSEETQYF
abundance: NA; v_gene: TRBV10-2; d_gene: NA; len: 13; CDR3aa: CASSSNLFYEQYF
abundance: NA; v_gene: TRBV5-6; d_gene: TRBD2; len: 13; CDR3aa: CASTPSGSYEQYF
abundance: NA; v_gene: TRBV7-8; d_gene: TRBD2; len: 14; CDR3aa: CASSLEGGSNEQFF
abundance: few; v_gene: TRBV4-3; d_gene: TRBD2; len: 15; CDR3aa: CASSRDSSGSDEQFF
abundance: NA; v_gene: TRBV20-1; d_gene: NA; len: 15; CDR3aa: CSASGRGTFTDTQYF
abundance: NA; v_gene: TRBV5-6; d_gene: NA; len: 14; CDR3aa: CASSTRDKSYEQYF
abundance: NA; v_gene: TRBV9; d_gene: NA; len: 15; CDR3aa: CASSSIAMGRTEAFF
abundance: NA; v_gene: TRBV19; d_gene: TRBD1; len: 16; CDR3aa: CASSRTGADTNYGYTF
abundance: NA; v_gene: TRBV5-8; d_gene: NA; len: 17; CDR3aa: CASSLAWKGPSTDTQYF
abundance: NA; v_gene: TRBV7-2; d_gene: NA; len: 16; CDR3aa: CASSAQGGVINEKLFF
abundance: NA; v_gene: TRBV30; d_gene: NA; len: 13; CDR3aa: CAWSDGGNQPQHF
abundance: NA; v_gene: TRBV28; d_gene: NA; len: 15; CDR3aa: CASSPSRGSNQPQHF
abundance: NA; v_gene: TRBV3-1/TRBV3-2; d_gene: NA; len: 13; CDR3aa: CASSPPYDSEAFF
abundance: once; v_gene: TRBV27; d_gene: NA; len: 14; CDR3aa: CASSPGRGNQPQHF